What follows are 19 T cell receptor beta chains derived from one specimen sequenced in a study of cytomegalovirus exposure and HLA in healthy donors. The study ran its PCR with 60 Vbeta and 13 Jbeta primers. The data were produced by immunoSEQ multiplex PCR, yet TCRdb's version contains in-frame clones alone and is incomplete. The sample shows around 180,000 clones, approximately 83% of them seen only once. The sequencing sample was made of PBMCs. All receptors derive from a boy between 2 and 10 years old in good health and CMV-seronegative.

This sequence joins TRBV30 and TRBJ1-5; 7 bases map to TRBD1. This CDR3 is built from 15 residues. Germline CDR1 and CDR2: GTSNPN and SVGIG (reference sequence). V was pared by 0 bases and J by 7 bases, with 9 bases of the junction left unmatched. CDR3 protein: CAWSVRGGMGQPQHF. As DNA, the CDR3 is TGTGCCTGGAGTGTACGAGGGGGCATGGGGCAGCCCCAGCATTTT.

Remarks on this clone: Other DNA sequences within the sample encode an identical CDR3. The chain combines TRBV7-9 with TRBJ2-2, with TRBD2 as a possible D gene (5 bases). The CDR3 extends over 14 amino acids. V lost 1 base and J lost 5, with 8 bases in between. Germline CDR1 and CDR2: SEHNR and FQNEAQ (reference sequence). The CDR3 loop is CASSLGEGTGELFF. CDR3 coding DNA: TGTGCCAGCAGCTTAGGCGAGGGAACCGGGGAGCTGTTTTTT.

The chain joins TRBV7-2 to TRBJ2-5; 11 bases are shared with TRBD2. V was pared by 6 bases and J by 1 base, with 4 bases of the junction left unmatched. The length of the CDR3 is 15 residues. Germline CDR1 and CDR2: SGHTA and FQGNSA. CDR3 sequence (DNA): TGTGCCAGCAGACCTGGGACTAGCGGCCAAGAGACCCAGTACTTC. The encoded protein is CASRPGTSGQETQYF. Full variable domain (remainder filled in from reference TRBV7-2 and TRBJ2-5): GAGVSQSPSNKVTEKGKDVELRCDPISGHTALYWYRQSLGQGLEFLIYFQGNSAPDKSGLPSDRFSAERTGGSVSTLTIQRTQQEDSAVYLCASRPGTSGQETQYFGPGTRLLVL.

The V call is TRBV19, the J call TRBJ1-5; 8 bases are shared with TRBD1. This CDR3 contains 14 residues. Germline V gene data show CDR1 as LNHDA and CDR2 as SQIVND (reference sequence). V lost 7 bases, J lost 7 bases, and 9 bases stayed unmatched. The CDR3 region has the DNA TGTGCCAGTACCGAACAGGGGGGAGGGCAGCCCCAGCATTTT. Translation gives CASTEQGGGQPQHF.

V and J are TRBV7-7 and TRBJ2-5; D might be TRBD1 (5 bases). The CDR3 has 11 amino acids. From germline, CDR1 is SSHAT and CDR2 FNYEAQ (reference sequence). Trimming shortened V by 6 bases and J by 4 bases, and 6 bases separated the two germline ends. The CDR3 sequence is CASRQGETQYF. CDR3 coding DNA: TGTGCCAGCAGGCAGGGAGAGACCCAGTACTTC.

The J gene is TRBJ1-1, the V gene TRBV2; 9 positions match TRBD1. The length of the CDR3 is 16 residues. V lost 2 bases and J lost 1; bases outside the gene matches: 5. Germline V gene data show CDR1 as SNHLY and CDR2 as FYNNEI. CDR3 in DNA: TGTGCCAGCAGTGAAAGGGGACAGGGACCGAACACTGAAGCTTTCTTT. The encoded protein is CASSERGQGPNTEAFF.

The rearrangement links TRBV4-1 to TRBJ1-5; D is unresolved. The V and J ends lost 1 base and 1 base respectively, with 8 bases between them. The germline gives CDR1 MGHRA, CDR2 YSYEKL. The CDR3 has 15 residues. This CDR3 reads CASSQGSGSNQPQHF. The DNA of the CDR3 is TGCGCCAGCAGCCAAGGTTCGGGAAGCAATCAGCCCCAGCATTTT.

The genes are TRBV10-3 and TRBJ1-1, with no clear D. The CDR3 extends over 13 amino acids. Germline CDR1 is ENHRY and CDR2 is SYGVKD. V gave up 1 base and J gave up 5 bases, with 8 bases separating them. CDR3 residues: CAISEFEGTEAFF. Written as DNA, the CDR3 is TGTGCCATCAGTGAGTTCGAGGGAACTGAAGCTTTCTTT.

This sequence joins TRBV2 and TRBJ1-1, with D possibly TRBD1 on 5 matching bases. The CDR3 runs 13 residues. V was clipped by 3 bases and J by 7 bases, with 12 bases between them. Germline-derived CDR1 and CDR2 are SNHLY and FYNNEI. In DNA form, the CDR3 reads TGTGCCAGCAGTGAGAGTAGGGGAGGTGAAGCTTTCTTT. Its protein product is CASSESRGGEAFF.

This clone is a singleton in its sample. The chain carries TRBV7-9 and TRBJ2-1; the match to TRBD2 covers 10 bases. This CDR3 contains 18 residues. CDR1 is SEHNR and CDR2 is FQNEAQ in the germline V gene (reference sequence). J gave up 8 bases and V 1 base, and 14 bases lay outside the gene matches. The CDR3 coding sequence is TGTGCCAGCAGCTTAGGAGGTTCTTCGGGACTAGCGCTAGATGAGCAGTTCTTC. This gives the protein CASSLGGSSGLALDEQFF. The full variable domain, its missing parts supplied by reference TRBV7-9 and TRBJ2-1, is DTGVSQNPRHKITKRGQNVTFRCDPISEHNRLYWYRQTLGQGPEFLTYFQNEAQLEKSRLLSDRFSAERPKGSFSTLEIQRTEQGDSAMYLCASSLGGSSGLALDEQFFGPGTRLTVL.

The CDR3 reads CASSFEGDGYTF. CDR3 nucleotide sequence: TGTGCCAGCAGCTTCGAGGGAGATGGCTACACCTTC. The gene calls are TRBV5-6 and TRBJ1-2; D ambiguous. Germline assignment: CDR1 SGHDT and CDR2 YYEEEE. Trimming stripped 2 bases from V and 6 bases from J, with 8 bases between. The CDR3 totals 12 residues.

J is TRBJ2-3 and V is TRBV5-4; 9 bases are shared with TRBD2. The V gene's germline CDR1 is SGHNT and CDR2 YYREEE (reference sequence). Trimming removed 2 bases from V and 2 bases from J; junction bases left unmatched: 6. The CDR3 is 16 residues long. In nucleotides, the CDR3 is TGTGCCAGCAGCTTCGGAGCGGGGGGTTCCACAGATACGCAGTATTTT. Its translation: CASSFGAGGSTDTQYF.

CDR3 in DNA: TGTGCCAGCAGCCAAGGGGCGGGAGGCGGGTACAATGAGCAGTTCTTC. This encodes CASSQGAGGGYNEQFF. The chain carries TRBV4-2 and TRBJ2-1; 8 bases map to TRBD2. There are 16 residues in the CDR3. Germline CDR1 LGHNA, CDR2 YNFKEQ. J was trimmed by 4 bases and V by 1 base; bases with no gene match: 6.

The J gene is TRBJ2-4, the V gene TRBV7-8; D is perhaps TRBD2 (6 bases). The CDR3 totals 16 residues. The germline CDR1 and CDR2 sequences are SGHVS and FQNEAQ. Between the trimmed V and J ends, which lost 5 bases and 1 base, there was a span of 15 bases. CDR3 sequence: CASSPTGVGAKNIQYF. The CDR3 DNA reads as TGTGCCAGCAGCCCCACGGGGGTGGGTGCCAAAAACATTCAGTACTTC.

This chain uses TRBV15 with TRBJ1-1; 9 bases match TRBD1. Germline values: CDR1 LNHNV, CDR2 YYDKDF (reference sequence). V gave up 3 bases and J gave up 0 bases; unmatched junction bases: 11. The CDR3 is made up of 18 amino acids. The CDR3 protein is CATSSPGQGNSLNTEAFF. CDR3 nucleotide sequence: TGTGCCACCAGCAGCCCTGGACAGGGGAACTCCCTGAACACTGAAGCTTTCTTT. The whole variable domain, remainder taken from reference TRBV15 and TRBJ1-1, is DAMVIQNPRYQVTQFGKPVTLSCSQTLNHNVMYWYQQKSSQAPKLLFHYYDKDFNNEADTPDNFQSRRPNTSFCFLDIRSPGLGDTAMYLCATSSPGQGNSLNTEAFFGQGTRLTVV.

This chain connects TRBV27 to TRBJ1-1; the match to TRBD1 covers 12 bases. The germline gives CDR1 MNHEY, CDR2 SMNVEV (reference sequence). The CDR3 is made up of 15 amino acids. The trim removed 6 bases at V and 1 base at J, leaving 3 bases unmatched. The DNA for the CDR3 is TGTGCCAGCAGCGGGACAGGGGGCAAGAACACTGAAGCTTTCTTT. Its translation is CASSGTGGKNTEAFF.

The genes are TRBV27 and TRBJ2-6; no clear D. The germline V gene encodes CDR1 MNHEY and CDR2 SMNVEV (reference sequence). The CDR3 loop spans 15 amino acids. Trimming removed 5 bases from V and 1 base from J, with 9 bases in between. In DNA, the CDR3 is TGTGCCAGCAGTCCACAAGTATCTGGGGCCAACGTCCTGACTTTC. Amino acids: CASSPQVSGANVLTF.

CDR3 nucleotides: TGCAGCGTTAACAAGAACCGGGTCGGAGGACGAAATGAGCAGTTCTTC. Translation: CSVNKNRVGGRNEQFF. The rearrangement joins TRBV29-1 to TRBJ2-1; D possibly corresponds to TRBD2 (5 bases). This CDR3 region has 16 residues. The germline V gene encodes CDR1 SQVTM and CDR2 ANQGSEA. Deletions cut 5 bases from V and 7 bases from J, with 24 bases between.

This clone was counted a single time. CDR3 sequence: CASSGSRGETQYF. CDR3 DNA sequence: TGTGCCAGCAGTGGAAGCAGAGGCGAGACCCAGTACTTC. The chain links TRBV2 to TRBJ2-5; D is uncertain. CDR1 SNHLY and CDR2 FYNNEI come from the germline V gene. V shed 4 bases and J shed 5 bases, with 11 bases lying between them. This CDR3 region has 13 residues.